This T cell receptor (beta chain) was profiled in a study of OX40 agonist ivuxolimab in advanced cancers. Study summary: The patients got ivuxolimab, which is an agonistic anti-OX40 (CD134) antibody. Eligibility admitted prior anti-PD-1, anti-PD-L1 or anti-CTLA-4 therapy; 40% to 50% had some.

Study results and limitations: The average count of expanded clones was higher among CD8+ T cells than among CD4+.

This CDR3 has 13 amino acids. V lost 7 bases, J lost 7 bases, and 7 bases stayed unmatched. Per germline, CDR1 MNHEY and CDR2 SVGAGI. Method: immunoSEQ multiplex PCR; TCRdb's copy keeps in-frame clones and lacks some. The sample holds more than 75,000 clones, 85% to 90% seen once. Baseline, cycle 4 day 1, and cycle 7 day 1 were the blood sampling points. Note on this clone: Its antigen remains unidentified.

Here the sequenced sample was CD4+ or CD8+ T cells sorted from blood, taken in a trial of the OX40 agonist ivuxolimab. This receptor was taken from an adult with an advanced solid tumor such as melanoma, head and neck, liver or kidney cancer. This rearrangement joins TRBV6-5 to TRBJ2-1; 7 bases align to TRBD2. CDR3 in DNA: TGTGCCAGCACCCCCCCCGGGGGGAATGAGCAGTTCTTC. Amino acids: CASTPPGGNEQFF.